The 5 T cell receptor beta chains below were found in one sample sequenced in a study of shared clonotypes between healthy human individuals. Measured with immunoSEQ multiplex PCR; TCRdb has only the in-frame clones, and not every one. The table lists about 1.4 million clones, more than 95% of them singletons, with 1% to 1.5% in the top ten. Specimen: naive CD4+ T cells sorted from blood. Sample subset: CD45RA+ positively selected. Source of these receptors: a man younger than 45 in good health.

The J gene is TRBJ2-7, the V gene TRBV29-1, with 11 bases that match TRBD1. V dropped 6 bases and J dropped 3; count of bases not matched to a gene: 4. CDR3 length: 13 residues. Germline lookup yields CDR1 SQVTM and CDR2 ANQGSEA. CDR3 DNA sequence: TGCAGCGTCGGACAGGGGGCCGGCTACGAGCAGTACTTC. Protein: CSVGQGAGYEQYF.

This chain links TRBV30 with TRBJ1-5, with D hard to call. Per germline, CDR1 GTSNPN and CDR2 SVGIG (reference sequence). V was cut by 2 bases and J by 7 bases, with 9 bases left in between. There are 12 residues in the CDR3. DNA for the CDR3: TGTGCCTGGAGTCAGAACGAGCAGCCCCAGCATTTT. Translating gives CAWSQNEQPQHF.

The chain couples TRBV2 to TRBJ1-2, with D hard to call. Looked up from germline, CDR1 is SNHLY and CDR2 is FYNNEI. V was shortened by 3 bases and J by 8 bases, with 7 bases between the two germline ends. This CDR3 has 11 residues. This CDR3 is CASSEVRGYTF. In DNA form, the CDR3 reads TGTGCCAGCAGTGAGGTCCGCGGCTACACCTTC.

This chain uses TRBV27 with TRBJ2-1; 10 bases align to TRBD2. Germline CDR1 is MNHEY and CDR2 is SMNVEV (reference sequence). The CDR3 consists of 15 residues. J was trimmed by 6 bases and V by 7 bases; bases with no gene match: 9. The CDR3 nucleotides read TGTGCCAGCACGGGGGGGGCTAGCGGGAGCAATGAGCAGTTCTTC. It encodes CASTGGASGSNEQFF.

The chain is built from TRBV20-1 and TRBJ1-1; D unresolved. Germline CDR1 is DFQATT and CDR2 is SNEGSKA (reference sequence). This CDR3 comprises 11 residues. V was pared by 3 bases and J by 11 bases, with 13 bases between. This chain's CDR3 is CSASSRTTAFF. CDR3 coding DNA: TGCAGTGCTAGCTCCAGGACGACGGCTTTCTTT.